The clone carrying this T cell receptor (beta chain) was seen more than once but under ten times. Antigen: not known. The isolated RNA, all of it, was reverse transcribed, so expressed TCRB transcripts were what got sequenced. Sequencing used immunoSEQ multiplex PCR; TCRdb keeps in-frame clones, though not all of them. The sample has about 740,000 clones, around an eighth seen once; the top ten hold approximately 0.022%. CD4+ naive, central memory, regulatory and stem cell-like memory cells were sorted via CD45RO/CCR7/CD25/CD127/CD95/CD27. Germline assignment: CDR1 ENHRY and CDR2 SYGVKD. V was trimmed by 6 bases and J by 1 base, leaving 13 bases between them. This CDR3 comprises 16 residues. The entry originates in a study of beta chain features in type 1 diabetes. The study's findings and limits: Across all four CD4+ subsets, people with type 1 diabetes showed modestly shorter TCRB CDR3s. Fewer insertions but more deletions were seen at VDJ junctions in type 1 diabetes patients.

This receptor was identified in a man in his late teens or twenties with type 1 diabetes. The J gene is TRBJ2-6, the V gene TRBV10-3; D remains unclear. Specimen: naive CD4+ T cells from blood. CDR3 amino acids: CAIRKDVGSGANVLTF. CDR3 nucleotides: TGTGCCATCAGGAAAGACGTCGGATCTGGGGCCAACGTCCTGACTTTC.